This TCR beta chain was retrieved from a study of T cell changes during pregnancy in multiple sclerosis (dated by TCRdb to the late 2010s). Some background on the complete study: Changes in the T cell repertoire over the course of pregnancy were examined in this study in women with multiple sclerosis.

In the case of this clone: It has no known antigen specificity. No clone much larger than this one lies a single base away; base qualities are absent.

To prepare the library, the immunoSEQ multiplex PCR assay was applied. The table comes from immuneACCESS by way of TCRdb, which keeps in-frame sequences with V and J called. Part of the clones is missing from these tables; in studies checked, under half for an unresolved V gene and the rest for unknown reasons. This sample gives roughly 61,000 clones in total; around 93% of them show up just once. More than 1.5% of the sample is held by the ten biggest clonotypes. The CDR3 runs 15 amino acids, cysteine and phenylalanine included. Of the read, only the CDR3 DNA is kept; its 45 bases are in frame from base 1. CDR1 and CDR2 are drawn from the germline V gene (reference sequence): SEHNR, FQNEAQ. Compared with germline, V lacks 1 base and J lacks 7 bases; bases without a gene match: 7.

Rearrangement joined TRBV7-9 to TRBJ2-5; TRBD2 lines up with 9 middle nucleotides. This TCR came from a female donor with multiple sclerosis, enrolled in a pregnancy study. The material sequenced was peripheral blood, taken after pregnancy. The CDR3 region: CASSLVSGRVGTQYF. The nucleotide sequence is TGTGCCAGCAGCTTAGTTAGCGGGAGAGTCGGGACCCAGTACTTC.